Listed here are 4 T cell receptor beta chains from one sample, sequenced in a study of cytomegalovirus exposure and HLA in healthy donors. PCR involved 60 Vbeta and 13 Jbeta primers. The protocol was immunoSEQ multiplex PCR, while the TCRdb copy is restricted to in-frame clones and leaves out a portion. Of around 92,000 clones in the sample, about three quarters were seen once. Source material: PBMCs. These receptors were collected from a man between 60 and 75 years old in good health and CMV-seropositive.

The chain links TRBV19 to TRBJ2-5, with a possible D match to TRBD1 (6 bases). The better agreement between TRBJ2-7 and the DNA end casts doubt on the J call. CDR3 length: 14 amino acids. Germline V lookup: CDR1 LNHDA, CDR2 SQIVND (reference sequence). DNA of the CDR3: TGTGCCAGTAGTATCAGGGGAGTCCCCTACGAGCAGTACTTC. Protein: CASSIRGVPYEQYF.

This sequence joins TRBV27 and TRBJ2-4, with TRBD2 as a possible D gene (7 bases). Germline CDR1 and CDR2: MNHEY and SMNVEV (reference sequence). V was clipped by 2 bases and J by 6 bases, with 11 bases between them. The length of the CDR3 is 14 residues. Here the CDR3 reads CASSLRGGGNIQYF. As DNA, the CDR3 is TGTGCCAGCAGTTTAAGGGGGGGTGGAAACATTCAGTACTTC.

V gene TRBV6-5 combines with J gene TRBJ2-7, with D possibly being TRBD1 (5 bases). V lost 2 bases to trimming and J lost 6 bases, with 11 bases between them. The V gene's germline CDR1 is MNHEY and CDR2 SVGAGI. This CDR3 has 13 residues. CDR3 protein: CASSYVQGAEQYF. As DNA, the CDR3 is TGTGCCAGCAGTTACGTCCAGGGTGCCGAGCAGTACTTC.

The V and J genes are TRBV7-8 and TRBJ2-5; 7 bases line up with TRBD2. The V gene end was trimmed by 6 bases and the J gene end by 5 bases; junction bases not matched to a gene: 21. CDR3 size: 18 residues. Germline V CDR1 and CDR2: SGHVS, FQNEAQ. The CDR3 DNA sequence: TGTGCCAGCAGTTCCACGACCCGGCAGGGAGGGAGTAGGGAGACCCAGTACTTC. Encoded protein: CASSSTTRQGGSRETQYF.